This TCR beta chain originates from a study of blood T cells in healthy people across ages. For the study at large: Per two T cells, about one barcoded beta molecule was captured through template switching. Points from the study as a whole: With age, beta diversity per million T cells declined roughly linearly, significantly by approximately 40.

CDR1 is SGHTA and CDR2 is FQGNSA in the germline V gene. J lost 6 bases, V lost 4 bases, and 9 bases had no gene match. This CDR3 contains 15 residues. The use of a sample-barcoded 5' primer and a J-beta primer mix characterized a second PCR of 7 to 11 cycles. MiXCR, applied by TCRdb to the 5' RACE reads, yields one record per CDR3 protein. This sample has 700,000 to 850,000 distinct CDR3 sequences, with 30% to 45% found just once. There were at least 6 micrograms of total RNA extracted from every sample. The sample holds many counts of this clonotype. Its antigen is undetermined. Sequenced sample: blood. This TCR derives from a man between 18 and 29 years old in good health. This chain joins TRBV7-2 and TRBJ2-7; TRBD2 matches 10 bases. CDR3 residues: CASSSTSGVSVEQYF. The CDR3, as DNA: TGTGCCAGCAGCTCCACTAGCGGGGTATCGGTCGAGCAGTACTTC.